This T cell receptor (beta chain) was retrieved from a study of shared clonotypes between healthy human individuals (dated by TCRdb to between 2020 and 2021). Turning to the overall study: The cohort comprised two women and a few men aged 18 to 49 years. For each donor, three plates each were used for CD4 naive and CD4 memory, two plates were used for CD8 naive, and one plate was used for CD8 memory. The study deeply sequenced blood TCR repertoires of about 5 healthy adults to estimate repertoire size and the extent of clonotype sharing between individuals. To increase sequencing depth and limit assay-specific biases, TCR repertoire library preparation and sequencing were carried out by different laboratories using diverse techniques. Between about 0.9 and 10 billion PBMCs per donor were obtained by leukapheresis. Summary of the overall study and its limitations: Rarefaction of sorted-subset datasets indicated incomplete sequencing despite the large sequencing depth. Because the study included a small number of donors, the genetic and exposure-history diversity represented was limited. Sharing across a few donors was observed for around 5% of naive CD4, about 4% of naive CD8, over 2% of memory CD4, and roughly 0.43% of memory CD8 clonotypes. Naive subsets generally had larger estimated clonotype richness than memory subsets did. Higher generation probabilities were observed for clonotypes shared by all four sorted-subset donors than for non-shared clonotypes. Sampling was limited to blood, and TCR repertoires in tissue likely differ from TCR repertoires in blood. Based on pairwise subsampling, the degree of clonotype sharing among donors was expected to be affected by sequencing depth.

As to this clone: Its specific antigen is unknown. One base away there is no much larger clone; base qualities are not given.

The donors were healthy, HIV-negative adults with no recently reported acute infections or vaccinations. All donors were Caucasian adults living in Nashville, Tennessee, USA. CD4+ T cells were enriched through magnetic negative selection, after which naive cells were positively selected on CD45RA and the remaining negative fraction served as the memory subset. Blood was obtained by leukapheresis, after which PBMCs were separated by Ficoll-Histopaque density gradient centrifugation and cryopreserved in liquid nitrogen vapor phase. Analytical flow cytometry was used to check the purity and quantity of each magnetically sorted T cell population. Genomic DNA was isolated from each sorted fraction and quantified by UV absorbance on a Nanodrop 2000c. Using the deep immunoSEQ assay, TCR CDR3 regions were amplified from genomic DNA by multiplex PCR. Genomic DNA extracted from each cell subset was distributed evenly over all wells of several immunoSEQ 96-well plates, and each plate served as one replicate. For sorted subsets, approximately 190 ng genomic DNA, equal to some 30,000 T cell genomes, was loaded into each replicate PCR. The purified libraries were quantified using a Qubit 3.0 fluorometer, sized with a Bioanalyzer 2100, and then quantified again using the KAPA Library Quantification kit. A separate single-read 150-cycle Illumina NextSeq 550 flow cell was used to sequence each immunoSEQ 96-well plate. The authors' analysis ran thus. The immunoSEQ output contained only junctional sequences without quality scores, so filtering could not match that applied to full-length reads. To assign V/J genes and CDR3, sequences were annotated using PyIR, a Python wrapper for IgBLAST v1.9, with IMGT germline references. Reads with weak V/J assignments (E-value above 1e-6), missing CDR3, stop codons, out-of-frame junctions, or ambiguous translated residues were removed. V3J clonotypes were defined as sequences sharing an identical inferred V gene, J gene, and CDR3 amino acid sequence. Percentage overlap between repertoires was calculated by dividing the number of shared unique clonotypes by the size of the smaller repertoire. Three approaches were used to assess repertoire richness: RTK rarefaction, the Chao1 estimator, and Recon v2.1 estimates of unobserved clonotypes. Generation probabilities for all TCRbeta clonotypes obtained by the gDNA method from a handful of donors were computed using OLGA. TCRdb took this table from immuneACCESS and kept in-frame rearrangements with V and J called. Such tables lack part of the clones; where checked against another copy, unresolved V genes explain under half of the gap, and the rest is unexplained. V and J calls and clone size are copied from that table; D and trimming were computed from the DNA. Here the sample has roughly 1.4 million clones; 97% to 99% occur a single time. The ten top clones hold 0.36% of the sample.

CDR1 and CDR2, looked up from the germline V gene, are MDHEN and SYDVKM. Trimming at the junction amounts to 6 bases on V and 3 bases on J, and the germline ends lie 12 bases apart. Reading from cysteine to phenylalanine, the CDR3 counts 13 amino acids. Only the CDR3 DNA stays, 39 bases, in frame from base 1. This sequence uses TRBV28 and TRBJ2-7; the D gene cannot be resolved reliably. The receptor was derived from a man aged 25 to 40 in good health. The sequenced sample was naive CD4+ T cells sorted from blood. The intended sense of this specimen's cell subset or site label: CD45RA+ positively selected. The DNA sequence is as follows: TGTGCCAGCAGACCTCTAGACGGCTACGAGCAGTACTTC. The translation is CASRPLDGYEQYF.